This T cell receptor (beta chain) was observed in a study of tumor-infiltrating lymphocytes in localized non-small cell lung cancer. The method was immunoSEQ multiplex PCR; TCRdb's version includes in-frame clones alone and lacks a portion of them. The top ten clones hold 5.5% to 7% of a sample with about 15,000 clones, roughly 80% of them seen once. In germline, CDR1 is LNHDA, CDR2 SQIVND (reference sequence). V lost 1 base to trimming and J lost 4 bases, with 8 bases between them. The CDR3 has 13 amino acids. The chain carries TRBV19 and TRBJ2-7; D is undetermined. The source of this sequence is a human donor with non-small cell lung cancer. Sequencing was carried out using lung tumor tissue. The DNA of the CDR3 is TGTGCCAGTAGTATAGGTCCAGAGTACGAGCAGTACTTC. As protein: CASSIGPEYEQYF.